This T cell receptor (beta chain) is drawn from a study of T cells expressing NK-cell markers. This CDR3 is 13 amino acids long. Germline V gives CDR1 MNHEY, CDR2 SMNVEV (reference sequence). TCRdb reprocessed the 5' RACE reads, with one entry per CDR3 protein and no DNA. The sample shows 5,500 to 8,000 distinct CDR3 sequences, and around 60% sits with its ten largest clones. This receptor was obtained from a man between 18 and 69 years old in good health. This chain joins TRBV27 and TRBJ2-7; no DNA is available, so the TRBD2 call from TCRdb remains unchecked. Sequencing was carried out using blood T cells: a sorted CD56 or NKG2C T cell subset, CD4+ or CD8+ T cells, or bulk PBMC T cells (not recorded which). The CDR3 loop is CASSPTSAGEQYF.